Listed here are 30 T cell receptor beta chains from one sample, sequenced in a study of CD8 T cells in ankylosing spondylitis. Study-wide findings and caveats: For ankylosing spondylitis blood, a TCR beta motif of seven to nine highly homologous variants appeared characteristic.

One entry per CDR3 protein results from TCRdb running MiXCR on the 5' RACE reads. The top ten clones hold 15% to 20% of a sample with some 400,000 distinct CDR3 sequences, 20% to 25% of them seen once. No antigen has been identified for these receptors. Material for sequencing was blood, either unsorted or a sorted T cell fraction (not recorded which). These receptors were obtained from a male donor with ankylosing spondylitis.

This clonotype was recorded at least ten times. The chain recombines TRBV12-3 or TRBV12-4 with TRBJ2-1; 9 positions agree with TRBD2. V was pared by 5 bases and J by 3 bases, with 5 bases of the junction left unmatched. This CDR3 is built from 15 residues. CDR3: CASSESGRFYNEQFF. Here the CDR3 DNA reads TGTGCCAGCAGTGAAAGCGGGAGGTTCTACAATGAGCAGTTCTTC.

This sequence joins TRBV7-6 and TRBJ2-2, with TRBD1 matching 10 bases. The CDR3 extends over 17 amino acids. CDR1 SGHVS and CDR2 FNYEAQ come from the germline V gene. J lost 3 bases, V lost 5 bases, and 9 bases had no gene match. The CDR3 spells CASSRVVTGGDTGELFF. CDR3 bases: TGTGCCAGCAGCCGAGTAGTGACAGGGGGCGACACCGGGGAGCTGTTTTTT.

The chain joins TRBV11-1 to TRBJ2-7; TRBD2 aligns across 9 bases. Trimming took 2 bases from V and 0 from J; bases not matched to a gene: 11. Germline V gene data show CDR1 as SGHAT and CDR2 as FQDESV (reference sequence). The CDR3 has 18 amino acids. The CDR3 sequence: CASSLLWASGTPSYEQYF. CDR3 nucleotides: TGTGCCAGCAGCTTATTGTGGGCTAGCGGGACTCCCTCCTACGAGCAGTACTTC.

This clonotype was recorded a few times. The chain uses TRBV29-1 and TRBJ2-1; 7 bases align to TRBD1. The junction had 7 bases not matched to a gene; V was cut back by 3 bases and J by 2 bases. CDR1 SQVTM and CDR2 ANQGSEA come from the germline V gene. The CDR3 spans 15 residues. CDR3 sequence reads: CSVEVTGAPYNEQFF. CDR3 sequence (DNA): TGCAGCGTTGAGGTCACAGGGGCGCCCTACAATGAGCAGTTCTTC.

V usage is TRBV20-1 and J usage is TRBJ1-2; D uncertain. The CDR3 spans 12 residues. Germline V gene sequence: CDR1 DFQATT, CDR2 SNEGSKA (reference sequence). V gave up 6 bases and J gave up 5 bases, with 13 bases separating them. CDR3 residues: CSAYQYRYGYTF. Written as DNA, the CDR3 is TGCAGTGCCTACCAATATCGGTATGGCTACACCTTC.

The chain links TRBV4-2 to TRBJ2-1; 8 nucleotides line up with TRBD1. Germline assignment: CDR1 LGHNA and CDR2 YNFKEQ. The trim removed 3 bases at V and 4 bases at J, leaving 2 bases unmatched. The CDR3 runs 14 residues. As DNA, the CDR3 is TGTGCCAGCAGCCAGTGGACAGGGTACAATGAGCAGTTCTTC. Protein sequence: CASSQWTGYNEQFF.

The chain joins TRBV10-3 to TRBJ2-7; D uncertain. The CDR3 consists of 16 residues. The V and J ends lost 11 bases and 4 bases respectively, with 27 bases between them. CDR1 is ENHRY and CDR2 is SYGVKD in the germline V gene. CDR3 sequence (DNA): TGTGCCTCCTCAGATGCCGGGCAGAGGTCGGGTTACGAGCAGTACTTC. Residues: CASSDAGQRSGYEQYF.

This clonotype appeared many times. The CDR3 here is CASSLGQGEEKLFF. The CDR3 region has the DNA TGTGCCAGCAGTTTAGGGCAGGGGGAAGAAAAACTGTTTTTT. The chain joins TRBV12-3 or TRBV12-4 to TRBJ1-4; 7 bases are a match to TRBD1. This CDR3 is 14 amino acids long. V was clipped by 1 base and J by 8 bases; unmatched bases: 4.

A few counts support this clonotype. The CDR3 DNA is TGTGCCAGCAGTTTAACTAGCGGAGCGAATCCCGGGGAGCTGTTTTTT. Protein: CASSLTSGANPGELFF. The chain links TRBV12-3 or TRBV12-4 to TRBJ2-2; 8 nucleotides match TRBD2. The CDR3 spans 16 residues. Trimming at V came to 2 bases and at J to 6 bases, leaving 8 bases not matched to a gene.

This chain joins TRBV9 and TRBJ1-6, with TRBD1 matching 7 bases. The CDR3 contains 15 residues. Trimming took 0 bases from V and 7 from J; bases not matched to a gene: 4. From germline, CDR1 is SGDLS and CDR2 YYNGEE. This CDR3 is CASSVEGRGNSPLHF. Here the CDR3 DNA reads TGTGCCAGCAGCGTAGAGGGCAGGGGGAATTCACCCCTCCACTTT.

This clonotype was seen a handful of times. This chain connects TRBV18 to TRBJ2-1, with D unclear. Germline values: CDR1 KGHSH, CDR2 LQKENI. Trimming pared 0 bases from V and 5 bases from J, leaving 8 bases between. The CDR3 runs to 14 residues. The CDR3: CASSPPEGNNEQFF. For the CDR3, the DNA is TGTGCCAGCTCACCACCAGAAGGAAACAATGAGCAGTTCTTC.

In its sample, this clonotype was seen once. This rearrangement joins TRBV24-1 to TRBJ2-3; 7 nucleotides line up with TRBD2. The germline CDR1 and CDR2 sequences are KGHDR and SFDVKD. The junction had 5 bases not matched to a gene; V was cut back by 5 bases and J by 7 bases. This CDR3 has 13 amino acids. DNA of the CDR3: TGTGCCACCAGTGTTGACGGGGGGAATACGCAGTATTTT. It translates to CATSVDGGNTQYF.

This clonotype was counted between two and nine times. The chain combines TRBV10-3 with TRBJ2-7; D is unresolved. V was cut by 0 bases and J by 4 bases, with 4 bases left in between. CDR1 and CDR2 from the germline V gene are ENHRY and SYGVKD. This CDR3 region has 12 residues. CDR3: CAISESGYEQYF. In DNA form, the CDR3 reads TGTGCCATCAGTGAGTCGGGTTACGAGCAGTACTTC.

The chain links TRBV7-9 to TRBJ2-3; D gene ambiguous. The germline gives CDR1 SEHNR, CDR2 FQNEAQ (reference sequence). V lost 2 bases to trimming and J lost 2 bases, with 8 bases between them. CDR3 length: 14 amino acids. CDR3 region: CASSLFANTDTQYF. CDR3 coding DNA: TGTGCCAGCAGCTTATTCGCAAACACAGATACGCAGTATTTT.

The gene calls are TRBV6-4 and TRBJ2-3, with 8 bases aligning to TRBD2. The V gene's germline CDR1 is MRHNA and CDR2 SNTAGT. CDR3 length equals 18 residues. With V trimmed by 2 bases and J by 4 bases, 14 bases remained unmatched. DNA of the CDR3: TGTGCCAGCAGTGACCCCCTAAGGTCAGCGGGAGTTCCAGATACGCAGTATTTT. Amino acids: CASSDPLRSAGVPDTQYF.

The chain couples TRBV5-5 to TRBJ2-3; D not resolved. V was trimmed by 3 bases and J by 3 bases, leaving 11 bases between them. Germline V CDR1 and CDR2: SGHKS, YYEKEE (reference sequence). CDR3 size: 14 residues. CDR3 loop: CASSSPLGTDTQYF. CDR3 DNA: TGTGCCAGCAGCTCTCCCTTAGGAACAGATACGCAGTATTTT.

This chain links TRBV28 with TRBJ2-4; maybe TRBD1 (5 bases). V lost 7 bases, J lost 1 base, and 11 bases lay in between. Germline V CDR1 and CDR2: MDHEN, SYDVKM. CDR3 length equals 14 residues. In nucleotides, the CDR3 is TGTGCCAGCACCCAGGCAGGGGCCAAAAACATTCAGTACTTC. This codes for CASTQAGAKNIQYF. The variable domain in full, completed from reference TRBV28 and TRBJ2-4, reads DVKVTQSSRYLVKRTGEKVFLECVQDMDHENMFWYRQDPGLGLRLIYFSYDVKMKEKGDIPEGYSVSREKKERFSLILESASTNQTSMYLCASTQAGAKNIQYFGAGTRLSVL.

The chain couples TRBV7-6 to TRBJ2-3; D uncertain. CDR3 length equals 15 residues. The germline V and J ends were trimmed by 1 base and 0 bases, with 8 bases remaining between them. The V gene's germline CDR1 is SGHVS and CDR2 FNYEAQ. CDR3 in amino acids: CASSLGRPSTDTQYF. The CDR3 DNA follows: TGTGCCAGCAGCTTAGGCAGGCCTAGCACAGATACGCAGTATTTT.

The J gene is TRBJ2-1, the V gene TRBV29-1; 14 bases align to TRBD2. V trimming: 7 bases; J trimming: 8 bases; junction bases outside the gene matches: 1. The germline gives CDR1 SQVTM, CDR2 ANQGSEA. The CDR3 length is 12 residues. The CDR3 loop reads CSAGLAGDEQFF. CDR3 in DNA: TGCAGCGCGGGACTAGCGGGAGATGAGCAGTTCTTC.

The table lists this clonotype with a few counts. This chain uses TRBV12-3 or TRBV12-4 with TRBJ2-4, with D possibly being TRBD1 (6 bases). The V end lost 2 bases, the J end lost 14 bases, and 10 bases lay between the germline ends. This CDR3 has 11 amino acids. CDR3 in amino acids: CASSLKGVKYF. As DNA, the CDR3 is TGTGCCAGCAGTTTAAAGGGGGTAAAGTACTTC.

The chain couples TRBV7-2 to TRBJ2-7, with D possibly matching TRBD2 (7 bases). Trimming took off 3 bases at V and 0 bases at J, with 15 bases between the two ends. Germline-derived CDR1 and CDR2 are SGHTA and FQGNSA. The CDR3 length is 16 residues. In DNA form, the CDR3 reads TGTGCCAGCAGCTTGATTGGGAGGGGGAGCTCCTACGAGCAGTACTTC. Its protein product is CASSLIGRGSSYEQYF.

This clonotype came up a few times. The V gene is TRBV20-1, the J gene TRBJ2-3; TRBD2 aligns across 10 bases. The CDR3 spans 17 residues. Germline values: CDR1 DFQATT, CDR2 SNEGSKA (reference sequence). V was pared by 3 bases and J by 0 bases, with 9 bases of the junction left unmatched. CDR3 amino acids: CSARSSGGIASTDTQYF. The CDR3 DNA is TGCAGTGCTAGGTCTAGCGGGGGAATCGCTAGCACAGATACGCAGTATTTT.

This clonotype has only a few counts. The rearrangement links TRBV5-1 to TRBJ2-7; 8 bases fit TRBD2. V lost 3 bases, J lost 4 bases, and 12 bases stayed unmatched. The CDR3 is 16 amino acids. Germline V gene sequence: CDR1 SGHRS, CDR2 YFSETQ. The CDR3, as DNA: TGCGCCAGCAGCTCTTTTACCAGCGGGAGTACTTACGAGCAGTACTTC. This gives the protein CASSSFTSGSTYEQYF.

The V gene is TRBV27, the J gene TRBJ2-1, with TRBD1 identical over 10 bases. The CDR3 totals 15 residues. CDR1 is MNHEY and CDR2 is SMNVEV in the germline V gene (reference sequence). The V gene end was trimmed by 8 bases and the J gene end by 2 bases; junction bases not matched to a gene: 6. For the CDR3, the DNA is TGTGCCAGCCGAACCGGGACAGGGGCCTACAATGAGCAGTTCTTC. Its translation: CASRTGTGAYNEQFF.

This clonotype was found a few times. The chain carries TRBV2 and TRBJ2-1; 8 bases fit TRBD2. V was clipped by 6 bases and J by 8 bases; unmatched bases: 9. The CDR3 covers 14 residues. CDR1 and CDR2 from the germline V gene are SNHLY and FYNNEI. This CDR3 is CASSRPTSEDEQFF. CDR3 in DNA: TGTGCCAGCAGCCGACCGACTAGCGAGGATGAGCAGTTCTTC.

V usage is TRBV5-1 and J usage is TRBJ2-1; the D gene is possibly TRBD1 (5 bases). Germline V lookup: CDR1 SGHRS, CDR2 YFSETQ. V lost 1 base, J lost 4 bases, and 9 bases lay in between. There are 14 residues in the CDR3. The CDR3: CASSLLDSYNEQFF. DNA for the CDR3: TGCGCCAGCAGCTTGCTTGACAGTTACAATGAGCAGTTCTTC.

CDR3 in DNA: TGTGCCAGTAGTATAACGGGAGGCGAGAATGAGCAGTTCTTC. It is translated as CASSITGGENEQFF. This rearrangement joins TRBV19 to TRBJ2-1; 7 nucleotides align to TRBD2. The length of the CDR3 is 14 residues. Trimming removed 2 bases from V and 7 bases from J; junction bases left unmatched: 5. Germline V gives CDR1 LNHDA, CDR2 SQIVND (reference sequence).

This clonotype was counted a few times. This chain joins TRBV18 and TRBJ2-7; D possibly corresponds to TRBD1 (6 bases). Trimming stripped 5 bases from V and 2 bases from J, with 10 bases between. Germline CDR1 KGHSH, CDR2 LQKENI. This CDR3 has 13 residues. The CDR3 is CASSGGQTYEQYF. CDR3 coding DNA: TGTGCCAGCTCAGGAGGACAGACCTACGAGCAGTACTTC.

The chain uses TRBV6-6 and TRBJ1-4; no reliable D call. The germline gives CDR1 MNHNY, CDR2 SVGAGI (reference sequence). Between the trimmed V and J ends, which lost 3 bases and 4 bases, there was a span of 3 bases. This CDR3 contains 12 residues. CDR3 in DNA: TGTGCCAGCAGTTATATTAATGAAAAACTGTTTTTT. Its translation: CASSYINEKLFF.

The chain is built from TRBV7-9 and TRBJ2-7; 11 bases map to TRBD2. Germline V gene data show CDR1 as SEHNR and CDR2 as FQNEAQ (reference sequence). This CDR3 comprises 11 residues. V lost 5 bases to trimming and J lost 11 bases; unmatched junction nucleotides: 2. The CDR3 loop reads CASSNSGREYF. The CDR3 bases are TGTGCCAGCAGCAATAGCGGGAGGGAGTACTTC.